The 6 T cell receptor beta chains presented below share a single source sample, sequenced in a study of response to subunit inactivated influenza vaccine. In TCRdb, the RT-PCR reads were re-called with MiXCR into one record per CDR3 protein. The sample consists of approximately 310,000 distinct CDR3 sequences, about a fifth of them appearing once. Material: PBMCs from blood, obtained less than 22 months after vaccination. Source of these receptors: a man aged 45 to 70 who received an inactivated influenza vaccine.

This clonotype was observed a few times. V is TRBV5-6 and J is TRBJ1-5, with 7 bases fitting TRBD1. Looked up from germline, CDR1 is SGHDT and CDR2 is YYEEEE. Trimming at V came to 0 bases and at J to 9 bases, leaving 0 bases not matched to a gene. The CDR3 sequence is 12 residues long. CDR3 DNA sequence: TGTGCCAGCAGCTTGGGGACAGGGCCCCAGCATTTT. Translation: CASSLGTGPQHF.

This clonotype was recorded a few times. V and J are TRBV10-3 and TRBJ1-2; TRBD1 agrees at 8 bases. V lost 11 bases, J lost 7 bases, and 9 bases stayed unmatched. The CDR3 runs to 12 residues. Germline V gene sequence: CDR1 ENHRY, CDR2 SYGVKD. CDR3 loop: CASRTGSIGYTF. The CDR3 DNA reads TGTGCCTCACGGACAGGGAGCATTGGCTACACCTTC.

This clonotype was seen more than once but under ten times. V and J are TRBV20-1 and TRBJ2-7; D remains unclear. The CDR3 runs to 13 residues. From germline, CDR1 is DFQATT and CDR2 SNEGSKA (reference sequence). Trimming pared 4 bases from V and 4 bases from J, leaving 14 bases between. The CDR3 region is CSATPGARYEQYF. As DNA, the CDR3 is TGCAGTGCTACCCCGGGCGCTCGGTACGAGCAGTACTTC.

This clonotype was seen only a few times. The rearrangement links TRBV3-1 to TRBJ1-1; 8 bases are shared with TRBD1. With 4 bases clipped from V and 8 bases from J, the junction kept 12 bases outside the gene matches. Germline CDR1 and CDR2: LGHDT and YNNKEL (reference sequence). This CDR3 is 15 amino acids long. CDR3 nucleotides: TGTGCCAGCAGCCTTTTCGACAGGGGCTCTATGGAAGCTTTCTTT. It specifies CASSLFDRGSMEAFF.

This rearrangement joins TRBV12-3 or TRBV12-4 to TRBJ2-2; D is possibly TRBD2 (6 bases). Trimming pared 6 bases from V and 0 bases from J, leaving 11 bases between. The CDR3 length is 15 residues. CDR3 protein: CASRRGTANTGELFF. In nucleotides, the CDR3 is TGTGCCAGCAGACGCGGGACGGCGAACACCGGGGAGCTGTTTTTT.

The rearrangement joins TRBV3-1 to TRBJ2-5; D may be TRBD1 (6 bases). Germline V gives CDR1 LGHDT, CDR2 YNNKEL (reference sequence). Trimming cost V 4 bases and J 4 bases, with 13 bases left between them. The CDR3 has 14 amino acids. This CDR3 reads CASSPYRDLETQYF. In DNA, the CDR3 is TGTGCCAGCAGCCCATACAGGGACCTAGAGACCCAGTACTTC.